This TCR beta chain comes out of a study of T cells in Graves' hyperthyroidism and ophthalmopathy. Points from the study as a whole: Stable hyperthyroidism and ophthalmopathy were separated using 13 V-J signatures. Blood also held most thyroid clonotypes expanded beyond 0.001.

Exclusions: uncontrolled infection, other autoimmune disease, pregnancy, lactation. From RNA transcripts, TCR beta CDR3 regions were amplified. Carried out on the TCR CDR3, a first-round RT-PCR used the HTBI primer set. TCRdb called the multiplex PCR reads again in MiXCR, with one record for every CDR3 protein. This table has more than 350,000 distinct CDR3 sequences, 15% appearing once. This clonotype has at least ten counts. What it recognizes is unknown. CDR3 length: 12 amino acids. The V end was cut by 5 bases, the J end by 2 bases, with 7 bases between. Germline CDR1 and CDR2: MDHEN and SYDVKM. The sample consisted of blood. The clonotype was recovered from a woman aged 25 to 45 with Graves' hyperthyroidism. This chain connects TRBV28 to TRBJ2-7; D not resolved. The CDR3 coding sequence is TGTGCCAGCAGTCATGGGCCCTACGAGCAGTACTTC. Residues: CASSHGPYEQYF.